This T cell receptor (beta chain) stems from a study of T cell changes during pregnancy in multiple sclerosis. V was pared by 3 bases and J by 7 bases, with 6 bases of the junction left unmatched. The CDR3 covers 13 residues. Germline V gene lookup returns CDR1 SGDLS and CDR2 YYNGEE. Using immunoSEQ multiplex PCR, the repertoire was profiled, and TCRdb retains in-frame clones only, with some absent. The top ten clones hold approximately 2.2% of a sample with over 70,000 clones, around 93% of them seen once. The sample was peripheral blood, taken in the third trimester of pregnancy. The gene calls are TRBV9 and TRBJ2-7; 8 nucleotides agree with TRBD1. This sequence was found in a female donor with multiple sclerosis, enrolled in a pregnancy study. The CDR3 DNA follows: TGTGCCAGCAGCGCTAGACAGGGGTTAGAGCAGTACTTC. As protein: CASSARQGLEQYF.